This TCR beta chain was captured by sequencing in a study of blood T cell repertoires in COVID-19. The authors' processing: Reference gene primer amplification gave nucleated cell count estimates. Assay used: immunoSEQ multiplex PCR; TCRdb lists only in-frame clones, some missing. V and J calls and clone size are those listed in that table; D and trimming were worked out from the DNA. The sample contains 70,000 to 90,000 clones, 75% to 85% of which appear only once. V lost 5 bases and J 4 bases, leaving 7 bases between the germline ends. The germline gives CDR1 SNHLY, CDR2 FYNNEI. CDR3 size: 12 residues.

The chain combines TRBV2 with TRBJ2-3; D unclear. Sequencing was carried out using peripheral blood. The sequence was obtained from a man aged 45-60 years with COVID-19, enrolled during active disease. The CDR3: CASSLVADTQYF. The CDR3 DNA sequence: TGTGCCAGCAGTTTAGTGGCAGATACGCAGTATTTT.